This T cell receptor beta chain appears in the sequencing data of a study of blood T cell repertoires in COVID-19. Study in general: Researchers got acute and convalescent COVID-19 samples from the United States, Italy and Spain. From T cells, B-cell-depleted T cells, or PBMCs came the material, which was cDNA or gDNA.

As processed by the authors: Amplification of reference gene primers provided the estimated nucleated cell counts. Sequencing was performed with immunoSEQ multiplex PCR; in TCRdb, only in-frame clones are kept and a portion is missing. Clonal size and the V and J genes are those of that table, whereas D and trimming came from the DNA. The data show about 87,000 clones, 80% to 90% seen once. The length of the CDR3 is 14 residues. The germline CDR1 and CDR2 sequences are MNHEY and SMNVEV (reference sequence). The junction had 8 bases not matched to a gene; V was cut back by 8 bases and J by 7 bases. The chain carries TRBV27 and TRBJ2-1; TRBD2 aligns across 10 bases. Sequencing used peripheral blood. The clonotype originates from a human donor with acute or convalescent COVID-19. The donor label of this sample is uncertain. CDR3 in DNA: TGTGCCAGCGCGATTAGCGGGGGGACGAATGAGCAGTTCTTC. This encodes CASAISGGTNEQFF.